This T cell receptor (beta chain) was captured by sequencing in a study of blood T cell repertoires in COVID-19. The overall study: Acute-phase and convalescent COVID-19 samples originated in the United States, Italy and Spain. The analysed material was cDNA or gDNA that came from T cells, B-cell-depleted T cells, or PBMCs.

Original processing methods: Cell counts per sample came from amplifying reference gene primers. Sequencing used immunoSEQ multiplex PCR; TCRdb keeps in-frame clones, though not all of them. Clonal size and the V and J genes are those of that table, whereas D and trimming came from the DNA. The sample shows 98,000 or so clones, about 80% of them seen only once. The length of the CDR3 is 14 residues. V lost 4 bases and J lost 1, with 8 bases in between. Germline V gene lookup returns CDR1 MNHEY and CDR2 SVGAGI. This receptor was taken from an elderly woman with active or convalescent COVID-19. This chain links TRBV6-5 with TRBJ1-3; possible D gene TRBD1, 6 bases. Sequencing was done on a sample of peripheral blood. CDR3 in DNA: TGTGCCAGCAGTTCACAGGGTTCTGGAAACACCATATATTTT. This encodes CASSSQGSGNTIYF.